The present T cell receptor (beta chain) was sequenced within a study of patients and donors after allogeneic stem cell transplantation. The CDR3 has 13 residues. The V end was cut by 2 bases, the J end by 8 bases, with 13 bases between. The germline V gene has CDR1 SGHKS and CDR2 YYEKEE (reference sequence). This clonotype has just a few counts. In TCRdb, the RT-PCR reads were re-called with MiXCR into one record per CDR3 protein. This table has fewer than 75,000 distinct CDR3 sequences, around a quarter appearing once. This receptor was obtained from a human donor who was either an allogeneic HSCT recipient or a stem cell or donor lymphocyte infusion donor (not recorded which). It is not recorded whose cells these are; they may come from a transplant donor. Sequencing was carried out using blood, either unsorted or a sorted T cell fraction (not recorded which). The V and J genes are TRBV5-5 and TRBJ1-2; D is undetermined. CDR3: CASSFPIFMGYTF. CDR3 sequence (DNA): TGTGCCAGCAGCTTTCCCATTTTTATGGGCTACACCTTC. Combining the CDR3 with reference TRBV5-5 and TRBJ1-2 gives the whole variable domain DAGVTQSPTHLIKTRGQQVTLRCSPISGHKSVSWYQQVLGQGPQFIFQYYEKEERGRGNFPDRFSARQFPNYSSELNVNALLLGDSALYLCASSFPIFMGYTFGSGTRLTVV.